These 23 T cell receptor beta chains share one sample of origin, sequenced in a study of CD8+CD57+ T cells in acquired aplastic anemia. Genomic DNA, serving as template, underwent TCR beta VDJ and CDR3 profiling. TCRdb ran MiXCR on the reads and lists one entry per CDR3 protein. The sample has about 180,000 distinct CDR3 sequences; around 45% are singletons. The sequenced material came from sorted CD4+, CD8+, or CD8+CD57+ T cells (not recorded which) from PBMCs. Receptors originate from a human donor in good health.

This clonotype was observed a handful of times. V and J are TRBV25-1 and TRBJ1-6; D is perhaps TRBD1 (5 bases). The germline CDR1 and CDR2 sequences are MGHDK and SYGVNS. This CDR3 is built from 13 residues. V lost 4 bases and J 8 bases, leaving 9 bases between the germline ends. The CDR3 spells CASSAGLHSPLHF. The CDR3 nucleotides read TGTGCCAGCAGTGCAGGGCTCCATTCACCCCTCCACTTT.

This clonotype was observed a few times. This sequence joins TRBV2 and TRBJ2-1, with 12 bases identical to TRBD1. The CDR3 has 15 amino acids. The germline CDR1 and CDR2 sequences are SNHLY and FYNNEI. V lost 7 bases to trimming and J lost 9 bases; unmatched junction nucleotides: 10. The CDR3: CASIVRDRGPGEQFF. As DNA, the CDR3 is TGTGCCAGCATCGTTCGGGACAGGGGGCCGGGTGAGCAGTTCTTC.

Worth noting for this clonotype: One base away lies a much larger clone, so this may be a sequencing read error. The chain is built from TRBV20-1 and TRBJ2-2; the D gene could be TRBD1 or TRBD2 (5 bases each). Germline V gene sequence: CDR1 DFQATT, CDR2 SNEGSKA (reference sequence). The CDR3 is made up of 12 amino acids. CDR3 in amino acids: CSVQGNTGELLF. In DNA form, the CDR3 reads TGCAGTGTCCAGGGTAACACCGGGGAGCTGCTTTTT.

This chain joins TRBV2 and TRBJ1-5; 11 bases match TRBD1. Germline CDR1 reads SNHLY; CDR2 reads FYNNEI. CDR3 length: 16 amino acids. Trimming took 6 bases from V and 7 from J; bases not matched to a gene: 11. CDR3 loop: CASRPGQGARGQPQHF. CDR3 nucleotides: TGTGCCAGCAGACCTGGACAGGGGGCGCGGGGGCAGCCCCAGCATTTT. Using reference TRBV2 and TRBJ1-5 for the parts outside the CDR3, the full variable domain is EPEVTQTPSHQVTQMGQEVILRCVPISNHLYFYWYRQILGQKVEFLVSFYNNEISEKSEIFDDQFSVERPDGSNFTLKIRSTKLEDSAMYFCASRPGQGARGQPQHFGDGTRLSIL.

The chain recombines TRBV7-3 with TRBJ2-3, with D perhaps TRBD1 or TRBD2 (5 bases each). Looked up from germline, CDR1 is SGHTA and CDR2 is FQGTGA. CDR3 length: 16 residues. V dropped 6 bases and J dropped 2 bases, with 18 bases sitting between them. The CDR3 sequence is CASSFQPGPSTDTQYF. DNA of the CDR3: TGTGCCAGCAGTTTCCAACCGGGGCCCTCCACAGATACGCAGTATTTT.

This clonotype came up many times. The chain has TRBV5-6 and TRBJ2-5; tentative D call: TRBD1 (7 bases). This CDR3 comprises 15 residues. Germline loops: CDR1 SGHDT, CDR2 YYEEEE. The ends were cut back, 0 bases at V and 0 bases at J, with 9 bases in the middle. This CDR3 is CASSLAGGYQETQYF. The CDR3 DNA sequence: TGTGCCAGCAGCTTGGCAGGGGGGTACCAAGAGACCCAGTACTTC.

This clonotype was seen many times. The rearrangement uses TRBV10-3 and TRBJ1-2; D ambiguous. The ends were cut back, 2 bases at V and 5 bases at J, with 12 bases in the middle. Germline V gene lookup returns CDR1 ENHRY and CDR2 SYGVKD. This CDR3 is built from 14 residues. CDR3 residues: CAISEPLQGYGYTF. The CDR3 nucleotides are TGTGCCATCAGTGAGCCCCTTCAAGGGTATGGCTACACCTTC.

The table lists this clonotype with many counts. The chain carries TRBV19 and TRBJ2-5; 8 positions match TRBD2. The length of the CDR3 is 15 residues. Germline values: CDR1 LNHDA, CDR2 SQIVND (reference sequence). V lost 3 bases and J lost 4; bases outside the gene matches: 7. The CDR3 sequence: CASSIPGRGIETQYF. The CDR3 nucleotides are TGTGCCAGTAGTATTCCCGGGAGGGGAATAGAGACCCAGTACTTC.

This clonotype was picked up one time. This chain uses TRBV7-9 with TRBJ2-2; 11 bases align to TRBD2. The CDR3 covers 15 residues. V lost 5 bases, J lost 5 bases, and 4 bases stayed unmatched. Looked up from germline, CDR1 is SEHNR and CDR2 is FQNEAQ (reference sequence). The CDR3 loop reads CASSPRLAGTGELFF. The CDR3 coding sequence is TGTGCCAGCAGCCCACGACTAGCGGGAACCGGGGAGCTGTTTTTT.

The sample holds one count of this clonotype. This sequence joins TRBV7-3 and TRBJ2-2, with D perhaps TRBD1 (5 bases). Trimming stripped 2 bases from V and 4 bases from J, with 11 bases between. CDR1 is SGHTA and CDR2 is FQGTGA in the germline V gene. The CDR3 sequence is 15 residues long. The DNA for the CDR3 is TGTGCCAGCAGCTTACCAGGACACAGCACCGGGGAGCTGTTTTTT. Protein product: CASSLPGHSTGELFF.

In its sample, this clonotype was seen many times. The chain employs TRBV11-2 and TRBJ2-5; no firm D call. V was shortened by 1 base and J by 2 bases, with 8 bases between the two germline ends. In germline, CDR1 is SGHAT, CDR2 FQNNGV. This CDR3 region has 14 residues. This CDR3 is CASSLGRAQETQYF. In nucleotides, the CDR3 is TGTGCCAGCAGCTTAGGACGGGCACAAGAGACCCAGTACTTC. Full variable domain (missing parts from reference TRBV11-2 and TRBJ2-5): EAGVAQSPRYKIIEKRQSVAFWCNPISGHATLYWYQQILGQGPKLLIQFQNNGVVDDSQLPKDRFSAERLKGVDSTLKIQPAKLEDSAVYLCASSLGRAQETQYFGPGTRLLVL.

For this clonotype: One end of the junction is discordant with germline, which a read error may explain. The chain couples TRBV15 to TRBJ1-1, with a weak D call TRBD1 (6 bases). The germline V gene encodes CDR1 LNHNV and CDR2 YYDKDF (reference sequence). The CDR3 loop spans 14 amino acids. Here the CDR3 reads CATSDGGTNTDAFF. Written as DNA, the CDR3 is TGTGCCACCAGCGACGGGGGCACGAACACTGACGCTTTCTTT.

This clonotype is judged medium-sized. The chain uses TRBV19 and TRBJ2-7; 8 nucleotides align to TRBD2. Germline lookup yields CDR1 LNHDA and CDR2 SQIVND (reference sequence). Germline trimming cut 4 bases from V and 2 bases from J; bases unmatched to any gene: 4. This CDR3 spans 14 amino acids. CDR3 DNA: TGTGCCAGTAGTAGCCCGGGGGGGACCTACGAGCAGTACTTC. Protein: CASSSPGGTYEQYF.

This clonotype occurred many times. This chain links TRBV9 with TRBJ2-5; 11 nucleotides match TRBD2. Per the germline V gene, CDR1 is SGDLS and CDR2 is YYNGEE. Trimming removed 3 bases from V and 5 bases from J; junction bases left unmatched: 3. The CDR3 contains 14 residues. DNA of the CDR3: TGTGCCAGCAGCGGCACTAGCGGGAGTGAGACCCAGTACTTC. Encoded protein: CASSGTSGSETQYF.

In its sample, this clonotype was seen many times. The rearrangement uses TRBV5-8 and TRBJ1-5; D ambiguous. CDR3 length: 15 residues. V dropped 0 bases and J dropped 7 bases, with 14 bases sitting between them. Per the germline V gene, CDR1 is SGHTS and CDR2 is YDEGEE. The CDR3 sequence is CASSLDSGRRQPQHF. For the CDR3, the DNA is TGTGCCAGCAGCTTGGACTCGGGGAGAAGGCAGCCCCAGCATTTT.

This clonotype appeared many times. This chain's CDR3 is CASRGMGYEQYF. The DNA for the CDR3 is TGCGCCAGCAGGGGAATGGGTTACGAGCAGTACTTC. The chain couples TRBV5-1 to TRBJ2-7; D uncertain. CDR1 and CDR2 (germline): SGHRS, YFSETQ. This CDR3 has 12 amino acids. Trimming stripped 5 bases from V and 4 bases from J, with 10 bases between. Full variable domain (rest looked up from reference TRBV5-1 and TRBJ2-7): KAGVTQTPRYLIKTRGQQVTLSCSPISGHRSVSWYQQTPGQGLQFLFEYFSETQRNKGNFPGRFSGRQFSNSRSEMNVSTLELGDSALYLCASRGMGYEQYFGPGTRLTVT.

The chain couples TRBV19 to TRBJ2-7; 9 bases are shared with TRBD2. The V gene's germline CDR1 is LNHDA and CDR2 SQIVND (reference sequence). The V and J ends lost 4 bases and 1 base, in that order; junction bases with no gene match: 2. The CDR3 extends over 14 amino acids. CDR3 amino acids: CASSKTSGSYEQYF. The CDR3, as DNA: TGTGCCAGTAGTAAGACTAGCGGTTCCTACGAGCAGTACTTC.

This clonotype was recorded many times. V and J are TRBV7-2 and TRBJ1-2; possibly TRBD1 for D (6 bases). The CDR3 is 15 amino acids. Germline loops: CDR1 SGHTA, CDR2 FQGNSA. V lost 1 base and J lost 4, with 13 bases in between. This chain's CDR3 is CASSLEGGYLYGYTF. For the CDR3, the DNA is TGTGCCAGCAGCTTAGAAGGGGGATACCTCTATGGCTACACCTTC.

The chain links TRBV2 to TRBJ2-5; D possibly corresponds to TRBD1 (5 bases). V gave up 6 bases and J gave up 1 base, with 12 bases separating them. Germline V gives CDR1 SNHLY, CDR2 FYNNEI. CDR3 size: 14 residues. The CDR3 sequence is CASRPPTAQETQYF. The CDR3, as DNA: TGTGCCAGCAGGCCCCCGACAGCCCAAGAGACCCAGTACTTC.

This clonotype showed up just a few times. This rearrangement joins TRBV11-2 to TRBJ2-3; maybe TRBD2 (5 bases). Trimming took 2 bases from V and 2 from J, leaving 14 bases between them. The CDR3 is 16 amino acids. Germline-derived CDR1 and CDR2 are SGHAT and FQNNGV. CDR3 sequence: CASSLTPTTPTDTQYF. CDR3 coding DNA: TGTGCCAGCAGCTTAACTCCGACTACCCCCACAGATACGCAGTATTTT.

Many counts were recorded for this clonotype. This sequence joins TRBV24-1 and TRBJ2-2; D call uncertain. Trimming took 8 bases from V and 1 from J, leaving 7 bases between them. CDR3 size: 13 residues. In germline, CDR1 is KGHDR, CDR2 SFDVKD. The CDR3 bases are TGTGCCACCATGAACTGGAACACCGGGGAGCTGTTTTTT. Amino acids: CATMNWNTGELFF.

This clonotype has more than one count but fewer than ten. A junction boundary mismatches the germline segment, possibly from a read error. The V call is TRBV19, the J call TRBJ2-2, with 14 positions matching TRBD2. The CDR3 is 16 amino acids. CDR1 LNHDA and CDR2 SQIVND come from the germline V gene (reference sequence). The CDR3, as DNA: TGTGCCAGTAGGACTAGCGGGAGGGCACGAGCCGGGGAGCCGTTTTTT. Its protein is CASRTSGRARAGEPFF.

The chain employs TRBV29-1 and TRBJ2-5; TRBD2 matches 9 bases. CDR1 and CDR2 from the germline V gene are SQVTM and ANQGSEA. V lost 8 bases and J lost 5; bases outside the gene matches: 15. This CDR3 is 15 amino acids long. The CDR3 here is CSSLVPREGRETQYF. The CDR3 nucleotides are TGCAGCTCGCTAGTGCCGCGGGAGGGCCGCGAGACCCAGTACTTC.